The present entry profiles one T cell receptor beta chain with its context. The antigen it recognizes is unknown. The cohort was made up of roughly 670 healthy bone marrow donors. At the time of sampling, all cohort members were nominally healthy, though unrecorded immune exposures were likely present. The donor tested CMV seronegative and was one of the 352 seronegative cohort members. A peripheral blood sample was provided by each donor, and peripheral blood mononuclear cells were used for TCR beta sequencing. The Qiagen DNeasy Blood Extraction Kit was used to extract genomic DNA from the blood cell samples. Looking up the germline V gene (reference sequence) yields CDR1 GTSNPN and CDR2 SVGIG. From cysteine to phenylalanine, the CDR3 is 11 amino acids long. Only the CDR3 part of the read is kept: 33 bases, read in frame from the first base. V and J lose 8 bases and 7 bases, and a span of 12 bases separates them.

The library was made by the immunoSEQ multiplex PCR assay. For the multiplex PCR, a mixture combining 60 forward primers for TCR Vbeta segments and 13 reverse primers for TCR Jbeta segments was used. A multiplex PCR assay on genomic DNA amplified the CDR3 region of rearranged TCR beta genes. On the Illumina HiSeq System, the amplified TCR beta libraries were sequenced as 87-base-pair reads. As for how the authors treated the data: In a later analysis, about 80 million unique TCR beta chains were counted across the approximately 620 repertoires, and about 10 million of these chains were shared by at least two donors. A nearest-neighbor algorithm error-corrected the raw reads and collapsed the reads into unique sequences, merging closely related sequences to remove PCR and sequencing errors. To assign V, D and J gene segments, CDR3 sequences were aligned to IMGT reference sequences. Each retained sequence needed at least a six-nucleotide match to both a V gene segment and a J gene segment. Rearrangements were classified as productive when the CDR3 lacked stop codons and remained in frame with V and J, and all other rearrangements were classified as non-productive. CDR3 was defined according to IMGT convention as the region running from the second conserved V-encoded cysteine to the conserved J-encoded phenylalanine. Sequences without an unambiguous match to a single V gene segment were excluded from the earlier analysis of several hundred of the donors. An earlier analysis of a few hundred of the donors classified V segments as functional when productive rearrangements were above 56.7% and as segregating when the standard deviation between donors was above 5%. To diagnose cytomegalovirus status from the catalog of TCR beta chain sequences, a statistical classification framework was built. In a later analysis, V and J genes were assigned by comparing TCR nucleotide sequences against IMGT/GENE-DB human TR gene sequences. A later analysis assigned CDR3 sequences and most-parsimonious VDJ recombination scenarios with the TCRdist pipeline. In a later analysis, every TCR beta chain was defined by the combination of its CDR3 amino acid sequence and its V-gene family, and reads without a unique V-gene family were dropped. A later analysis removed 600 or so highly shared, low-generation-probability nucleotide sequences to deal with suspected cross-contamination and a sequencing artifact. In a later analysis, a clonal expansion index was calculated for each public chain from normalized within-repertoire ranks of inferred template counts. In a later analysis, generation probabilities were computed using a VDJ recombination model fitted to out-of-frame rearrangements, and the results were checked against IGoR. Hypergeometric tests were used in a later analysis to score TCR-TCR, TCR-HLA and TCR-CMV co-occurrence, with a repertoire-size bias correction applied to the TCR pairs. A later analysis estimated false discovery rates by permuting HLA or CMV assignments 20 times. In a later analysis, co-occurring TCRs were grouped using DBSCAN, and TCRdist sequence similarity was added for clustering within HLA-allele-positive subsets. Repertoires with fewer than 30,000 or more than 120,000 public chains were left out of co-occurrence clustering, as were about 5 repertoires with anomalous nucleotide sharing. TCRdb mirrors the immuneACCESS table, restricted to in-frame sequences. Some clones are absent from its copies; in checked studies, under half trace to an unresolved V gene, and the reason for the others is unknown. From that table come the V and J calls and clone size; the DNA was used to work out D and trimming. This sample's clone table shows 100,000 to 150,000 clones. Of the sample, about 0.93% falls within the top ten clones.

This entry is derived from a study of cytomegalovirus exposure and HLA in healthy donors (dated by TCRdb to about 2017). Study-wide context: An earlier analysis of approximately 640 of the donors reported roughly 300 Gb of sequence data and roughly 100 million unique TCR beta sequences from some 180 million T cells. The study used immunosequencing to profile the T cell repertoires of approximately 630 subjects and linked those repertoires to cytomegalovirus serostatus. The study aimed to test whether cataloging public T cell receptors could reveal signatures of past pathogen exposure. Every repertoire in the discovery cohort had been generated on one and the same sequencing platform. The number of typed donors differed by locus: about 620-640 for A, B, C, DRB1 and DQB1; approximately 520 for DQA1; 606 for DPA1; and some 450 for DPB1. Of the 398 genotyped donors, approximately 81% were placed in the genetic ancestry cluster associated with self-reported Caucasian donors. Along with the approximately 620-subject first cohort, a separate validation cohort of more than 90 different subjects was used. About 300 gigabases of sequencing data and around 80 million unique TCR sequences made up an early release that covered around 640 HLA-typed donors. An earlier analysis of around 540 of the donors applied high-throughput TCR beta sequencing to assess whether each TCR beta V gene segment acted as functional or pseudogenic. In the later analysis, no new phenotypic data were used to find candidate immune exposures; instead, reliance was placed on TCR beta sequences and their occurrence across donors. On average, 235,054 unique TCR beta nucleotide sequences were sequenced per donor among some 420 genotyped donors of the cohort, with 15% to 20% of those sequences being non-productive. To study patterns of TCR occurrence, a later analysis re-analyzed previously published TCR beta repertoires from 600 to 750 donors and added high-resolution HLA genotyping. Class I and class II HLA loci were covered by the typing at four-digit resolution. The study combined high-throughput TCR immunosequencing, statistical association of individual TCRs with disease status, and machine learning to predict cytomegalovirus infection status. Donor age, sex, ethnicity and CMV serostatus were compiled alongside the repertoire data. A handful of DR-DQ haplotypes were handled as single units for association and clustering because linkage in the cohort was strong. A later genetic analysis took genome-wide SNP genotypes for about 55% of the roughly 700 donors and used that subset as a discovery cohort.

Findings and caveats that apply to the study as a whole: Immune exposure information for the cohort was limited to CMV serostatus. The sequencing pipeline was judged likely to have produced a cluster of highly shared sequence variants as a technical artifact. Because the 87-base-pair reads could not distinguish some IMGT-functional V segments, including TRBV6-2 and TRBV6-3, those segments were excluded. The earlier analysis of 587 of the donors excluded approximately 17 rarely observed V segments, including chromosome 9 orphons, because counts were too low. Compared with the roughly 720-donor mean, donors in an Asian-associated ancestry cluster had fewer N-insertions in productive TCRs, according to a later genetic analysis. In a later analysis, the rate of TCR association differed among HLA loci, with DRB1 alleles having the most associated TCRs and HLA-C alleles having the fewest. In a later analysis, most CMV-associated TCR beta chains were found to appear HLA-restricted, with HLA associations seemingly driven largely by CMV exposure. A later analysis reported that several top co-occurrence clusters appeared linked to parvovirus B19, influenza, CMV and Epstein-Barr virus. In this cohort, only TCR beta chains were sequenced, and detectable features were limited by the absence of alpha or paired-chain data. A few of the identified cytomegalovirus-associated TCR beta chains were confirmed in vitro to be specific for cytomegalovirus antigens. In an earlier analysis of under 600 of the donors, most TCR beta V segments were observed in productive rearrangements about 90% or about 30% of the time, broadly matching IMGT annotations. The study gave a list of under 200 TCR beta chains associated with cytomegalovirus. A later analysis found that HLA-associated TCR beta chains were more clonally expanded and had lower generation probabilities than equally common non-associated chains. A later analysis associated about 17,000 TCR beta sequences with specific HLA alleles at a false discovery rate of 0.05. Because HLA typing was missing for some donors at each locus, association tests included only the typed subset. Across donors, most TCR sequences were observed very rarely, whereas some public TCRs were present in many individuals. Strong co-occurrence of HLA alleles, especially DR and DQ, made assigning TCR associations to individual alleles difficult. A later genetic analysis associated a missense DCLRE1C variant with V-gene and J-gene trimming of TCR beta chains, and an independent cohort replicated the association. Cytomegalovirus status was reported to be diagnosed by the classifier with high specificity and sensitivity in both the original and validation cohorts. The authors suggested that the approach could potentially be generalized to other disease states and immunological phenotypes. A further reported finding was that TCR beta sequences accurately predicted the HLA-A and HLA-B alleles for most subjects in the first cohort. Roughly uniform sequencing depth across donors was assumed in presence/absence analyses, although this assumption may not hold. Linkage disequilibrium might explain the correlated functional status among segregating V segments, but an unknown experimental factor could not be excluded.

This TCR was sampled from a man aged 18 to 30 in good health and CMV-seronegative. Sequences were obtained from PBMCs. This receptor chain uses TRBV30 and TRBJ2-1; tentative D gene TRBD2, with 6 bases matching. CDR3 loop: CALLEGNEQFF. The DNA sequence is as follows: TGTGCCCTCCTGGAGGGGAATGAGCAGTTCTTC.